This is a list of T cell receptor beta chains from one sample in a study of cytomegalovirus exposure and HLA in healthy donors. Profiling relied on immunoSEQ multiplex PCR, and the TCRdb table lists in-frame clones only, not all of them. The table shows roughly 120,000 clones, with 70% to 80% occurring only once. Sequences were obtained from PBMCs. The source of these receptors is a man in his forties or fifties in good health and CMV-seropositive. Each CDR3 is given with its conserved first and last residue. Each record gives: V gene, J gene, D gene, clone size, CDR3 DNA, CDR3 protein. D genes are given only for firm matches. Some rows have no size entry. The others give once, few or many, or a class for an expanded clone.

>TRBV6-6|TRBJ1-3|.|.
TGTGCCAGCACCAACGGGGGAACTGGAAACACCATATATTTT
CASTNGGTGNTIYF
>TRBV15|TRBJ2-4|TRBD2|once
TGTGCCACCAGCAGAGATCTCCCCCTCGGACTAGCGGGAGCGTTAGACATTCAGTACTTC
CATSRDLPLGLAGALDIQYF
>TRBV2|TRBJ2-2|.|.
TGTGCCAGCAGTTCAACCCCTAACAGGGACACCGGGGAGCTGTTTTTT
CASSSTPNRDTGELFF
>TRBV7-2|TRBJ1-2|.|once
TGTGCCAGCAGCGCCGGGTACTATGGCTACACCTTC
CASSAGYYGYTF
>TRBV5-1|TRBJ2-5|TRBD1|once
TGCGCCAGCAGCGCACAGGGGACCGAAGAGACCCAGTACTTC
CASSAQGTEETQYF
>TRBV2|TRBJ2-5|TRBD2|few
TGTGCCAGCAGTGGACTAGCGGGAGCAGAGACCCAGTACTTC
CASSGLAGAETQYF
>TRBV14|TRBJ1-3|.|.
TGTGCCAGCAGCCAAGTAGCCCCCTTTGGAAACACCATATATTTT
CASSQVAPFGNTIYF
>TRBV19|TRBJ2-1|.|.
TGTGCCAGTAGCCCGCGGGGTTACAATGAGCAGTTCTTC
CASSPRGYNEQFF
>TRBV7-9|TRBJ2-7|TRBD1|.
TGTGCCAGCAGCTCGGGACAGTCCTCCTACGAGCAGTACTTC
CASSSGQSSYEQYF
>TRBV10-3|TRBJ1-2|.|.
TGTGCCATCAGTGAGTCGACTCAGGGGAATGGCTACACCTTC
CAISESTQGNGYTF
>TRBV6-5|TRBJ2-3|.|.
TGTGCCAGCAGTTACCGTCGAGGCGATACGCAGTATTTT
CASSYRRGDTQYF
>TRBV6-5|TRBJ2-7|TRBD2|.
TGTGCCAGCAGTTACGGGACAGCGGGAGGGCCCTACGAGCAGTACTTC
CASSYGTAGGPYEQYF
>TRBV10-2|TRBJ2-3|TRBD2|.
TGCGCCAGCAGGGCTAGCGGGAATGCAGATACGCAGTATTTT
CASRASGNADTQYF
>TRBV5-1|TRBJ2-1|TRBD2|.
TGCGCCAGCAGCTTGGGACCGGGGGGGCTCTTGTCGTATGAGCAGTTCTTC
CASSLGPGGLLSYEQFF
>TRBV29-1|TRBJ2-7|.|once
TGCAGCGTCACCAAGACAGTTAGAGCCGAGCAGTACTTC
CSVTKTVRAEQYF
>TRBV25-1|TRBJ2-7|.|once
TGTGCCAGCAGTGAATCCGGACCGAGGGGGGAGCAGTACTTC
CASSESGPRGEQYF
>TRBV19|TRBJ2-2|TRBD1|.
TGTGCCAGTAGTCGGACAGGGGGGACCGGGGAGCTGTTTTTT
CASSRTGGTGELFF
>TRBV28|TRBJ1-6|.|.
TGTGCCAGCAGTTTAAGGCAGGGAAATTCACCCCTCCACTTT
CASSLRQGNSPLHF
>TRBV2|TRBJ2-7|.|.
TGTGCCAGCAGTGAAGACAGGAGCTCCTACGAGCAGTACTTC
CASSEDRSSYEQYF
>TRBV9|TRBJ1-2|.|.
TGTGCCAGCAGCGTAGAGGCGGCCATCGGTGGCTACACCTTC
CASSVEAAIGGYTF
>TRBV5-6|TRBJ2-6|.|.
TGTGCCAGCACCCTACTGTCATGGGCGACCAACGTCCTGACTTTC
CASTLLSWATNVLTF
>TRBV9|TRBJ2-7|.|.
TGTGCCAGCAGCGCCGGTCAGGGCCGAGCTCGGCAGTACTTC
CASSAGQGRARQYF
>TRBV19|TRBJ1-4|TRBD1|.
TGTGCCAGTAAGCGGCCGGACAGGGAGCGTGAAAAACTGTTTTTT
CASKRPDREREKLFF
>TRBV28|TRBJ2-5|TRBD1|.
TGTGCCAGCAGTTTTCGGACAGGGTGGGAGGAGACCCAGTACTTC
CASSFRTGWEETQYF